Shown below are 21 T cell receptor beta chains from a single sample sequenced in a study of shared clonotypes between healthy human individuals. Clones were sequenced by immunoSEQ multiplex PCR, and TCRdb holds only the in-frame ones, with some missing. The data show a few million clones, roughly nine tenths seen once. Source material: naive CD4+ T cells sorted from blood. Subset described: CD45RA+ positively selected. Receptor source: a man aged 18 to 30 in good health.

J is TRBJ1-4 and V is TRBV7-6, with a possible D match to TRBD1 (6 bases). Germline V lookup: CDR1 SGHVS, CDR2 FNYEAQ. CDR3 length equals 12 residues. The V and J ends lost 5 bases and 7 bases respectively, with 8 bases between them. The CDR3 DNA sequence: TGTGCCAGCAGCCTACAGGGTGAAAAACTGTTTTTT. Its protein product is CASSLQGEKLFF.

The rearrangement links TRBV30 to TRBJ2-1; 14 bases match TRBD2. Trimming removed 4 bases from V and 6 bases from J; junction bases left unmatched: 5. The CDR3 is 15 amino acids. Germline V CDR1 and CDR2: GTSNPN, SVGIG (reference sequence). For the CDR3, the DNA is TGTGCCTGGACTGGGACTAGCGGGAGACCCAATGAGCAGTTCTTC. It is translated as CAWTGTSGRPNEQFF.

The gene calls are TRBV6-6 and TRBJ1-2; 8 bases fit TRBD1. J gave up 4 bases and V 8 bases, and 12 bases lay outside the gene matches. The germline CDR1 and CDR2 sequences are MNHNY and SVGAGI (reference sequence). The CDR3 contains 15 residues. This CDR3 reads CASVESGTGVYGYTF. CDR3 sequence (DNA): TGTGCCAGCGTTGAGTCCGGGACAGGAGTCTATGGCTACACCTTC.

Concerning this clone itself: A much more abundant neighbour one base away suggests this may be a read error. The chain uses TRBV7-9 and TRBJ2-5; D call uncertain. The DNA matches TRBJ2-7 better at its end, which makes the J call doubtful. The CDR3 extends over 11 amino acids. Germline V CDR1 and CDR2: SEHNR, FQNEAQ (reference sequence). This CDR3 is CASSLSYEQYF. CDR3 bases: TGTGCCAGCAGCCTCTCCTACGAGCAGTACTTC.

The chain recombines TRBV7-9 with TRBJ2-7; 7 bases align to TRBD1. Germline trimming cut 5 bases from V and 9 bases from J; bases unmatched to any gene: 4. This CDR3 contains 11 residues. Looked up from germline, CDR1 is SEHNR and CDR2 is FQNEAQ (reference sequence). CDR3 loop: CASSEGQLQYF. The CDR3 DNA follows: TGTGCCAGCAGCGAGGGACAGCTGCAGTACTTC.

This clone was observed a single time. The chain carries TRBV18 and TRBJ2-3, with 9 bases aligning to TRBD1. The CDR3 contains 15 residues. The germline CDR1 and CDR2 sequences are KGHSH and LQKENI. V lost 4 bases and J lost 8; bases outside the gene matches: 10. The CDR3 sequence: CASSLGQGKVATQYF. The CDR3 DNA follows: TGTGCCAGCTCACTCGGACAGGGGAAGGTGGCTACGCAGTATTTT. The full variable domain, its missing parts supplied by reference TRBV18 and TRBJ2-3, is NAGVMQNPRHLVRRRGQEARLRCSPMKGHSHVYWYRQLPEEGLKFMVYLQKENIIDESGMPKERFSAEFPKEGPSILRIQQVVRGDSAAYFCASSLGQGKVATQYFGPGTRLTVL.

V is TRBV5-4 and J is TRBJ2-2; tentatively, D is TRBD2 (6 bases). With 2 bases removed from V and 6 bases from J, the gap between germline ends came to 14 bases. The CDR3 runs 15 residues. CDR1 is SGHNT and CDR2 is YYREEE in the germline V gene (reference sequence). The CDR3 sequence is CASSFVGGPAGELFF. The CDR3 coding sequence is TGTGCCAGCAGCTTTGTGGGGGGTCCGGCCGGGGAGCTGTTTTTT.

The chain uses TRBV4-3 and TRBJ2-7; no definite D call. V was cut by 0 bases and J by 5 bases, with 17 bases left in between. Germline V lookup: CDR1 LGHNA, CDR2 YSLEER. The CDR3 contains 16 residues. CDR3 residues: CASSQDRVGVGDEQYF. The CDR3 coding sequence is TGCGCCAGCAGCCAAGATAGGGTCGGCGTCGGCGACGAGCAGTACTTC.

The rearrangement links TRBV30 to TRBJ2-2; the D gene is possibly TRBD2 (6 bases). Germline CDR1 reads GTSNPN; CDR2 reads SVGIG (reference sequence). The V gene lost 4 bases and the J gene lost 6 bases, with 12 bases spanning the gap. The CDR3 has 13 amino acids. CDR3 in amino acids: CAWTGEMSGELFF. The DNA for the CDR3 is TGTGCCTGGACGGGGGAAATGTCCGGGGAGCTGTTTTTT.

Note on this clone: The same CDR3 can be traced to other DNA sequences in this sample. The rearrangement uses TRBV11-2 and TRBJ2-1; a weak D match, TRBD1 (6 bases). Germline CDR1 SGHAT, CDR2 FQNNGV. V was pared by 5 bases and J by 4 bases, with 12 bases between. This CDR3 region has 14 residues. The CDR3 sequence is CASSLAGVYNEQFF. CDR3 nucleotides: TGTGCCAGCAGCCTGGCAGGGGTTTACAATGAGCAGTTCTTC.

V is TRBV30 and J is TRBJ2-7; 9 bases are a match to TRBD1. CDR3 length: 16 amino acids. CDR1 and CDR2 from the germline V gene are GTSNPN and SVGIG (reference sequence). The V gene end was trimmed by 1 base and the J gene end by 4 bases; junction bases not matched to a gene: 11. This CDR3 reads CAWSGGLDRGRYEQYF. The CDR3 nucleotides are TGTGCCTGGAGTGGAGGTTTGGACAGGGGACGGTACGAGCAGTACTTC.

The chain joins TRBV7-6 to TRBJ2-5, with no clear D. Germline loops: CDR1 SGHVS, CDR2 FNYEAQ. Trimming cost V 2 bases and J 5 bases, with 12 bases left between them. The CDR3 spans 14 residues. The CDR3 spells CASSLRNRGETQYF. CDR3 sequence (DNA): TGTGCCAGCAGCTTAAGGAACCGTGGGGAGACCCAGTACTTC.

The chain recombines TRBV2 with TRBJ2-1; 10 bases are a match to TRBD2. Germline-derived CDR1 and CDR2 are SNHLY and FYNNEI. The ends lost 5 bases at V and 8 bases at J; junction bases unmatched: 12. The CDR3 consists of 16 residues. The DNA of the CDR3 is TGTGCCAGCAGTCCTAGACTAGCGGGCCTCCGGGATGAGCAGTTCTTC. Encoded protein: CASSPRLAGLRDEQFF.

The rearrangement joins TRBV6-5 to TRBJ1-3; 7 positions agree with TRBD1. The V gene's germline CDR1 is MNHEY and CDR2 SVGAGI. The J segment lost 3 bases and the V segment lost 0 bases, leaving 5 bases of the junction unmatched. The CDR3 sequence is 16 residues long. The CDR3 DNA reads TGTGCCAGCAGTTACTCCCCAGGGGGTCATGGAAACACCATATATTTT. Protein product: CASSYSPGGHGNTIYF.

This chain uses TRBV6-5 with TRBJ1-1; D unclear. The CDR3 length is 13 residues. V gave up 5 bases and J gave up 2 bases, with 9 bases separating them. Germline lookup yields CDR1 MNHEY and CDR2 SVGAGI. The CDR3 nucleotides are TGTGCCAGCAGTGCTGGGGTAAACACTGAAGCTTTCTTT. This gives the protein CASSAGVNTEAFF.

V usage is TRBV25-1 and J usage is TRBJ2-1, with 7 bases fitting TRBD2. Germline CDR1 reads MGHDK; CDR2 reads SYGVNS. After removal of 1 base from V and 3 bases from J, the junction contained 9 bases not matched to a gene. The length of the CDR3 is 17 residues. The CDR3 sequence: CASSELEGTILYNEQFF. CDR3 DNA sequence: TGTGCCAGCAGTGAATTGGAGGGGACTATCCTCTACAATGAGCAGTTCTTC.

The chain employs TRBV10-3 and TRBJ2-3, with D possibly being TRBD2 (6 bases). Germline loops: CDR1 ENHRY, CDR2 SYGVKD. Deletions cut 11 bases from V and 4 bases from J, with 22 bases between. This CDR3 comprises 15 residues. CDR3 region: CAVSPQAGQADTQYF. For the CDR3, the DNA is TGTGCCGTTAGCCCCCAGGCGGGGCAGGCAGATACGCAGTATTTT.

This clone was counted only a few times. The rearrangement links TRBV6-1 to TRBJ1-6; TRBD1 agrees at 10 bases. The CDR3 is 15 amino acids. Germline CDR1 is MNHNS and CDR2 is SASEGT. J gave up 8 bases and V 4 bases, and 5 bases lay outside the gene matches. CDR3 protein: CASSGHGTGDSPLHF. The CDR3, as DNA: TGTGCCAGCAGTGGACACGGGACAGGGGATTCACCCCTCCACTTT.

CDR3 residues: CASSLLATGELFF. CDR3 sequence (DNA): TGTGCCAGCAGTTTATTAGCCACCGGGGAGCTGTTTTTT. V usage is TRBV27 and J usage is TRBJ2-2; no definite D call. This CDR3 is built from 13 residues. With 1 base removed from V and 4 bases from J, the gap between germline ends came to 4 bases. CDR1 and CDR2 (germline): MNHEY, SMNVEV (reference sequence).

CDR3 sequence reads: CASSYGPQETQYF. The DNA for the CDR3 is TGTGCCAGCAGCTACGGACCTCAAGAGACCCAGTACTTC. The V call is TRBV7-8, the J call TRBJ2-5; D gene uncertain. The CDR3 sequence is 13 residues long. Germline CDR1 SGHVS, CDR2 FQNEAQ. Trimming left V 4 bases short and J 2 bases short, with 8 bases between.

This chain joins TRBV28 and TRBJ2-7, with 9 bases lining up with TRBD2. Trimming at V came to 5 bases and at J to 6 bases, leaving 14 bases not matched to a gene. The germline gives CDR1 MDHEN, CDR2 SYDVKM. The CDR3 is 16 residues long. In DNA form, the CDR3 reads TGTGCCAGCAGTCTGGTATCGGGACTAGCTATACGCGAGCAGTACTTC. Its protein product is CASSLVSGLAIREQYF.